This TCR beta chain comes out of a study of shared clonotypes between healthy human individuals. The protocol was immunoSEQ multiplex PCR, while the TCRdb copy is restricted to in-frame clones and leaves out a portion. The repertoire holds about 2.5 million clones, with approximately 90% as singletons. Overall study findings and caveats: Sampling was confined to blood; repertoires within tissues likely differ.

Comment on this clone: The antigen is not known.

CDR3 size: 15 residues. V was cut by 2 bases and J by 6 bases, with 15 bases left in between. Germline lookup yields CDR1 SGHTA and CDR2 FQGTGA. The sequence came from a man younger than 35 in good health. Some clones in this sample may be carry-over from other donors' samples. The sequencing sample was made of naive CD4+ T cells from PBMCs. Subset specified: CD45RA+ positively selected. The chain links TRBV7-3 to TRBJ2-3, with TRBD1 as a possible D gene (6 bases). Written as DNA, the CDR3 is TGTGCCAGCAGCTTATCGACAGGTTCGGGGGATACGCAGTATTTT. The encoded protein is CASSLSTGSGDTQYF.